The clone carrying this TCR beta chain was observed a single time. Per the germline V gene, CDR1 is ENHRY and CDR2 is SYGVKD. This CDR3 region has 16 residues. V dropped 1 base and J dropped 4 bases, with 17 bases sitting between them. The record originates from a study of blood T cell repertoires in COVID-19. As handled by the study authors: Reference gene primer amplification gave estimated nucleated cell counts. Repertoires were generated with immunoSEQ multiplex PCR, while TCRdb's copy carries only in-frame clones and drops some. That table furnishes V, J and clone size, whereas the DNA furnished D and trimming. The sample shows approximately 300,000 clones, around 88% of them seen only once.

This clonotype was sampled from a woman aged 50 to 60 with acute or convalescent COVID-19. The sequencing input was peripheral blood. The chain recombines TRBV10-3 with TRBJ2-7, with D uncertain. The chain's CDR3 is CAISEWPGDLNYEQYF. CDR3 in DNA: TGTGCCATCAGTGAGTGGCCAGGCGATCTTAATTACGAGCAGTACTTC.